The source of this T cell receptor beta chain is a study of shared clonotypes between healthy human individuals. Sequenced by immunoSEQ multiplex PCR; TCRdb stores in-frame clones only, minus some. The repertoire has 560,000 or so clones, 90% to 97% of them found once; the top ten carry 0.11%. Germline assignment: CDR1 LNHDA and CDR2 SQIVND (reference sequence). The CDR3 has 14 residues. The ends lost 1 base at V and 4 bases at J; junction bases unmatched: 3. The naive CD8 subset, CD45RO-negative cells positively selected for CCR7, excluded terminally differentiated effector memory CD45RA+ cells. The chain joins TRBV19 to TRBJ2-7; 8 bases line up with TRBD2. The sequenced material came from naive CD8+ T cells sorted from blood. The clonotype originates from a woman aged 30 to 39 in good health. CDR3 in amino acids: CASSIGLAFYEQYF. CDR3 nucleotide sequence: TGTGCCAGTAGTATAGGACTAGCGTTTTACGAGCAGTACTTC.